This T cell receptor beta chain is from a study of blood T cell repertoires in COVID-19 (dated by TCRdb to the early 2020s). Background for the entire study: The collaborator samples originated in the United States, Italy and Spain and spanned the acute and convalescent phases of COVID-19. The material from the prospective study consisted of cDNA or gDNA derived from T cells, B-cell-depleted T cells, or PBMCs. Subjects who had been exposed to COVID-19, were actively infected with it, or had recovered from it provided the deeply sampled blood TCRbeta repertoires that made up the dataset. The repertoires were released in a freely available public database meant as a resource for research on the immune response to SARS-CoV-2. The samples were drawn from the first 160 participants of the ongoing ImmuneRACE study and from 1,200 or so subjects provided by 6 global collaborators. Sample metadata almost always included a de-identified subject ID, COVID-19 status, age in years and sex. Where available, HLA class I and class II types were obtained from metadata supplied by the sample provider rather than from assay-based typing.

Participants in the prospective study were aged about 18 to 95 years, lived in 20 to 25 United States geographic areas, and enrolled through a virtual design. In the prospective study, cohorts were assigned on the basis of participant-reported clinical history obtained from a screening survey and a study questionnaire. Exposed participants were defined as having been in contact with someone with a PCR-confirmed or clinician-diagnosed COVID-19 case within 2 weeks of study entry. Each participant in the prospective study had whole blood, serum and a nasopharyngeal or oropharyngeal swab collected by mobile phlebotomists. Prospective study participants could optionally give additional blood draws and questionnaires over an approximately two-month period. Before DNA extraction, blood samples from the prospective study were shipped at room temperature or frozen. The immunoSEQ Assay, a bias-controlled multiplex PCR, was used to amplify TCRbeta CDR3 regions from genomic DNA. Per the original workflow: Within the assay, amplification of reference gene primers was used to estimate how many nucleated cells each sample contained. To quantify the absolute abundance of each unique TCRbeta CDR3 rearrangement, sequence reads were collapsed and filtered. For each sample, productive Simpson clonality was calculated as the square root of Simpson's diversity index over productive rearrangements. The table comes from immuneACCESS by way of TCRdb, which keeps in-frame sequences with V and J called. Part of the clones is missing from these tables; in studies checked, under half for an unresolved V gene and the rest for unknown reasons. V and J calls and clone size are given by that table; D and trimming were obtained from the DNA. The sample profile shows about 150,000 clones; roughly 90% of them were found once. The ten largest clones add up to roughly 4% of the sample.

The CDR3 spans 11 residues, from the cysteine through the phenylalanine. The read is trimmed to its CDR3 DNA, 33 bases read in frame from base 1. Deletion took 5 bases off V and 1 base off J, with a span of 3 bases between the germline ends. Study-wide findings and limitations: The amount of clinical and demographic metadata varied by source and participant and was provided uncurated.

With regard to this clone: No antigen is known for it. It has no much larger one-base neighbor in the sample; base qualities were not kept.

The clonotype was recovered from a woman aged 40 to 55 who had been exposed to COVID-19. The sequenced material came from PBMCs or T cells enriched from blood (not recorded which). This sequence uses TRBV12-3 or TRBV12-4 and TRBJ2-7; the D gene remains uncertain. DNA sequence: TGTGCCAGCAGTCAGTCCTACGAGCAGTACTTC. It translates as CASSQSYEQYF.